This is a list of T cell receptor beta chains from one sample in a study of T cell changes during pregnancy in multiple sclerosis. Only in-frame clones appear in the TCRdb table, and some are missing; sequencing was by immunoSEQ multiplex PCR. Here the sample spans roughly 70,000 clones, around 92% being singletons. Sequenced material: peripheral blood, taken before pregnancy. The source of these receptors is a female donor with multiple sclerosis, enrolled in a pregnancy study. Both conserved end residues are part of each CDR3. The D gene is left open where the match is weak.

TGTGCCAGCAGCCTAGGACAGAACAATCAGCCCCAGCATTTT | CASSLGQNNQPQHF | TRBV11-2 | NA | TRBJ1-5
TGCGCCAGCAGCCAAGTCGGTAGCGGGAGATCCCCCTCCTACGAGCAGTACTTC | CASSQVGSGRSPSYEQYF | TRBV4-1 | TRBD2 | TRBJ2-7
TGTGCCAGCAGTCCCCGGGGGGGCGGACTCTATGGCTACACCTTC | CASSPRGGGLYGYTF | TRBV28 | NA | TRBJ1-2
TGTGCCAGCAGCTGGGAAGGAGGGACAGGGAGTGAAAAACTGTTTTTT | CASSWEGGTGSEKLFF | TRBV5-4 | TRBD1 | TRBJ1-4
TGTGCCATCGAGGCAGAAACTAAAGAGACCCAGTACTTC | CAIEAETKETQYF | TRBV10-3 | NA | TRBJ2-5
TGTGCCAGCAGTGAAACTAGGCTGGTCTACGAGCAGTACTTC | CASSETRLVYEQYF | TRBV2 | NA | TRBJ2-7
TGTGCCAGCAGCTGGGGTACAGGGGGAGGGGAAAAACTGTTTTTT | CASSWGTGGGEKLFF | TRBV7-2 | TRBD1 | TRBJ1-4
TGTGCCAGCAGTCACACTCCTAGCGGGAGCACAGATACGCAGTATTTT | CASSHTPSGSTDTQYF | TRBV27 | TRBD2 | TRBJ2-3
TGCGCCAGCAGCCAAACTAGCGGGAGGATGGTGAACACCGGGGAGCTGTTTTTT | CASSQTSGRMVNTGELFF | TRBV4-3 | TRBD2 | TRBJ2-2
TGTGCCAGCAGTGAACCGCAGGGACTAGCAGATACGCAGTATTTT | CASSEPQGLADTQYF | TRBV25-1 | TRBD2 | TRBJ2-3
TGTGCCAGCAGCTTGAGTTACAGAAAGGACTATGGCTACACCTTC | CASSLSYRKDYGYTF | TRBV5-4 | NA | TRBJ1-2
TGTGCCAGCAGCGAGACTCGCAGCGGGGAGCTGTTTTTT | CASSETRSGELFF | TRBV6-5 | NA | TRBJ2-2
TGTGCCAGCAGTGGTCCTCGGGTAGCGACCTTAACCTACAATGAGCAGTTCTTC | CASSGPRVATLTYNEQFF | TRBV2 | NA | TRBJ2-1
TGTGCCAGCAGCTTGACTCCGGAGCAGTTCTTC | CASSLTPEQFF | TRBV7-9 | NA | TRBJ2-1
TGTGCCAGCTCACCACCATGGCGGAAGAGCTCCTACAATGAGCAGTTCTTC | CASSPPWRKSSYNEQFF | TRBV18 | NA | TRBJ2-1
TGCGCCAGCAGCCAAGCCCCAGGGGGCCCCTACGAGCAGTACTTC | CASSQAPGGPYEQYF | TRBV4-3 | TRBD1 | TRBJ2-7